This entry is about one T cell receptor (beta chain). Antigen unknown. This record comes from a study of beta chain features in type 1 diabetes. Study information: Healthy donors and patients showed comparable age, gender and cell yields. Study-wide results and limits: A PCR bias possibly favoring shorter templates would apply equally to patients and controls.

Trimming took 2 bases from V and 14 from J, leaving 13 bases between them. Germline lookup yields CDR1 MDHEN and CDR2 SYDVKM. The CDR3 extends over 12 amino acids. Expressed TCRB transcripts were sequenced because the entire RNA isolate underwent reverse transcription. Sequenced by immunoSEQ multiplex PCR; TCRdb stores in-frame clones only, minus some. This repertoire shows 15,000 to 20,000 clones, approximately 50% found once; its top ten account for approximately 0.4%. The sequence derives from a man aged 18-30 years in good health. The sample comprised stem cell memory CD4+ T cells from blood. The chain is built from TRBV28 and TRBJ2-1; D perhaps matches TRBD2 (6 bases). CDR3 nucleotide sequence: TGTGCCAGCAGTTTACCGGGGGAAAACGAGTTCTTC. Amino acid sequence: CASSLPGENEFF.